Following are 15 T cell receptor beta chains from one sample sequenced in a study of breast tumors, draining lymph nodes, adjacent tissues. A single record per CDR3 protein comes from TCRdb applying MiXCR to the multiplex PCR reads. The top ten clones hold 8% of a sample with tens of thousands of distinct CDR3 sequences, roughly 23% of them seen once. Material: breast tumor tissue. The source of these receptors is a female donor with breast cancer. Some clones in this sample may be carry-over from other donors' samples.

This clonotype was picked up many times. The chain employs TRBV6-5 and TRBJ1-2, with a weak D call TRBD1 (5 bases). The CDR3 is 14 residues long. Germline assignment: CDR1 MNHEY and CDR2 SVGAGI. V was shortened by 4 bases and J by 4 bases, with 13 bases between the two germline ends. For the CDR3, the DNA is TGTGCCAGCAGTTTCCAAGGGGCAGGCTATGGCTACACCTTC. Its translation is CASSFQGAGYGYTF.

This clonotype has a handful of counts. The V and J genes are TRBV6-4 and TRBJ2-1; 8 bases are shared with TRBD2. J lost 7 bases, V lost 4 bases, and 9 bases had no gene match. The CDR3 sequence is 15 residues long. Germline CDR1 and CDR2: MRHNA and SNTAGT. The CDR3 DNA follows: TGTGCCAGCAGTGCGACGGGGGGGCTGGTGAATGAGCAGTTCTTC. This encodes CASSATGGLVNEQFF.

A few counts support this clonotype. CDR3 in amino acids: CSARPIGYQETQYF. The CDR3 DNA reads as TGCAGTGCTAGACCTATTGGGTACCAAGAGACCCAGTACTTC. V and J are TRBV20-1 and TRBJ2-5; D uncertain. The V end lost 2 bases, the J end lost 0 bases, and 10 bases lay between the germline ends. The CDR3 runs 14 residues. Germline V gives CDR1 DFQATT, CDR2 SNEGSKA (reference sequence).

This clonotype was counted many times. The chain has TRBV20-1 and TRBJ2-1; D ambiguous. The germline V and J ends were trimmed by 5 bases and 6 bases, with 5 bases remaining between them. The CDR3 extends over 10 amino acids. The germline gives CDR1 DFQATT, CDR2 SNEGSKA (reference sequence). The CDR3 bases are TGCAGTGCTGCTCGCAATGAGCAGTTCTTC. It is translated as CSAARNEQFF.

Notes on this clonotype: No conserved phenylalanine or tryptophan is present at the end of the CDR3, so a read error is the likely explanation. It is unclear where the CDR3 begins or ends on the DNA, so no DNA is shown, and the CDR3 is as TCRdb lists it. The CDR3: CSAREKLRANSL. V and J are TRBV20-1 and TRBJ2-3; TRBD2 is the table's D call and was not checked against the DNA. The CDR3 adds up to 12 amino acids, both ends counted. The germline CDR1 and CDR2 sequences are DFQATT and SNEGSKA (reference sequence).

In this sample, this clonotype turned up many times. The chain carries TRBV5-1 and TRBJ2-7; D is unclear. Germline CDR1 SGHRS, CDR2 YFSETQ. The CDR3 runs to 16 residues. V gave up 0 bases and J gave up 0 bases, with 13 bases separating them. The DNA for the CDR3 is TGCGCCAGCAGCTTGGGCCAGCGTACGAGCTCCTACGAGCAGTACTTC. Translation gives CASSLGQRTSSYEQYF.

At least ten counts were recorded for this clonotype. The chain joins TRBV10-3 to TRBJ1-2, with a weak D call TRBD1 (5 bases). Trimming removed 5 bases at V and 8 bases at J, with 27 bases between. Germline V gene data show CDR1 as ENHRY and CDR2 as SYGVKD. This CDR3 is built from 17 residues. CDR3 in DNA: TGTGCCATCAGTCCCCTTCCTGACAGCTTCGGGATGTGGGGCTACACCTTC. Translating it yields CAISPLPDSFGMWGYTF.

This clonotype showed up many times. This chain connects TRBV2 to TRBJ1-2; tentative D call: TRBD1 (6 bases). There are 13 residues in the CDR3. Trimming took off 8 bases at V and 5 bases at J, with 15 bases between the two ends. Germline CDR1 SNHLY, CDR2 FYNNEI. CDR3 sequence (DNA): TGTGCCAGCGAATCAGGGGCCATATATGGCTACACCTTC. It specifies CASESGAIYGYTF.

V usage is TRBV2 and J usage is TRBJ2-1; D perhaps matches TRBD1 (5 bases). Trimming took off 2 bases at V and 8 bases at J, with 16 bases between the two ends. Germline V gene data show CDR1 as SNHLY and CDR2 as FYNNEI. The length of the CDR3 is 15 residues. This chain's CDR3 is CASSEFSIGDYEQFF. CDR3 DNA: TGTGCCAGCAGTGAATTCTCGATAGGGGATTATGAGCAGTTCTTC.

This clonotype was detected a few times. A read error may produce the germline difference seen at one junction end. The rearrangement links TRBV19 to TRBJ2-1; no clear D gene. The CDR3 totals 14 residues. Looked up from germline, CDR1 is LNHDA and CDR2 is SQIVND (reference sequence). CDR3: CASSISGAYNGQFF. CDR3 DNA sequence: TGTGCCAGTAGTATCTCCGGAGCCTACAATGGGCAGTTCTTC.

This clonotype was counted many times. The rearrangement uses TRBV9 and TRBJ2-1, with TRBD2 matching over 10 bases. The CDR3 contains 16 residues. Trimming cost V 0 bases and J 6 bases; bases outside gene matches: 6. Germline V gene sequence: CDR1 SGDLS, CDR2 YYNGEE. As DNA, the CDR3 is TGTGCCAGCAGCGTAGATCTAGCGGGAGTGTTCAATGAGCAGTTCTTC. Its protein product is CASSVDLAGVFNEQFF.

This clonotype has a handful of counts. The chain recombines TRBV9 with TRBJ2-1; TRBD2 matches 7 bases. The CDR3 consists of 16 residues. Germline lookup yields CDR1 SGDLS and CDR2 YYNGEE. After removal of 5 bases from V and 8 bases from J, the junction contained 16 bases not matched to a gene. The CDR3 protein is CASSYSLGDYEYEQFF. In DNA, the CDR3 is TGTGCCAGCAGTTATTCCCTGGGGGACTATGAGTATGAGCAGTTCTTC.

This chain uses TRBV19 with TRBJ2-3, with a weak D call TRBD1 (6 bases). There are 13 residues in the CDR3. V was cut by 11 bases and J by 4 bases, with 16 bases left in between. Per germline, CDR1 LNHDA and CDR2 SQIVND (reference sequence). CDR3 nucleotide sequence: TGTGCCCGTACGCACAGGGCGGCAGATACGCAGTATTTT. Its translation: CARTHRAADTQYF.

In its sample, this clonotype was seen many times. The chain links TRBV20-1 to TRBJ2-1, with 9 positions matching TRBD2. The CDR3 totals 15 residues. With V trimmed by 0 bases and J by 7 bases, 7 bases remained unmatched. Germline values: CDR1 DFQATT, CDR2 SNEGSKA (reference sequence). The CDR3 bases are TGCAGTGCTAGAGATCCCGCTAGCGGGATTAATGAGCAGTTCTTC. Its protein product is CSARDPASGINEQFF.

This clonotype was detected ten times or more. This chain links TRBV6-6 with TRBJ2-3; D uncertain. CDR3 length equals 14 residues. The germline V gene encodes CDR1 MNHNY and CDR2 SVGAGI (reference sequence). Trimming stripped 2 bases from V and 10 bases from J, with 16 bases between. The CDR3 reads CASSYGPNLEAQYF. The CDR3 DNA is TGTGCCAGCAGTTACGGGCCGAACCTCGAGGCGCAGTATTTT.